Listed here are 24 T cell receptor beta chains from one sample, sequenced in a study of blood T cell repertoires in COVID-19. Repertoires were generated with immunoSEQ multiplex PCR, while TCRdb's copy carries only in-frame clones and drops some. The table lists 110,000 or so clones, 85% of them singletons. Sequences were obtained from peripheral blood. These receptors came from a human donor in a cohort sampled during active COVID-19.

The chain uses TRBV5-4 and TRBJ1-6; D gene uncertain. This CDR3 comprises 14 residues. CDR1 and CDR2 from the germline V gene are SGHNT and YYREEE (reference sequence). V shed 4 bases and J shed 5 bases, with 10 bases lying between them. The CDR3 protein is CASSPTPNNSPLHF. DNA for the CDR3: TGTGCCAGCAGCCCGACACCCAATAATTCACCCCTCCACTTT.

The J gene is TRBJ1-1, the V gene TRBV12-3 or TRBV12-4; TRBD1 matches at 7 bases. This CDR3 is 13 amino acids long. V lost 3 bases to trimming and J lost 5 bases; unmatched junction nucleotides: 3. The CDR3 here is CASSLGRGTEAFF. CDR3 nucleotides: TGTGCCAGCAGTTTGGGCAGGGGGACTGAAGCTTTCTTT.

The chain carries TRBV9 and TRBJ2-7; D gene uncertain. Per the germline V gene, CDR1 is SGDLS and CDR2 is YYNGEE. The CDR3 is made up of 12 amino acids. Trimming took off 7 bases at V and 3 bases at J, with 11 bases between the two ends. CDR3 nucleotides: TGTGCCAGCTCTAGTGACGGCTACGAGCAGTACTTC. It is translated as CASSSDGYEQYF.

The V gene is TRBV4-3, the J gene TRBJ2-3; TRBD2 aligns across 14 bases. Germline V gene lookup returns CDR1 LGHNA and CDR2 YSLEER. The CDR3 is 20 residues long. V dropped 1 base and J dropped 9; count of bases not matched to a gene: 18. As DNA, the CDR3 is TGCGCCAGCAGCCAAGCGGTGGTAATGGGACTAGCGGGGGTTCCCCAAACGCAGTATTTT. Translated, it gives CASSQAVVMGLAGVPQTQYF.

The chain is built from TRBV15 and TRBJ2-7; maybe TRBD2 (6 bases). Germline loops: CDR1 LNHNV, CDR2 YYDKDF (reference sequence). This CDR3 spans 13 amino acids. Trimming shortened V by 3 bases and J by 6 bases, and 12 bases separated the two germline ends. The CDR3 nucleotides read TGTGCCACCAGCAGGCCCGCGGGGCTCGAGCAGTACTTC. Translated: CATSRPAGLEQYF.

This sequence joins TRBV6-2 or TRBV6-3 and TRBJ1-5; 10 positions match TRBD1. In germline, CDR1 is MNHEY, CDR2 SVGEGT. The CDR3 runs to 15 residues. J lost 7 bases, V lost 5 bases, and 8 bases had no gene match. The CDR3 nucleotides read TGTGCCAGCAGTCCCAGGACAGGGGGGACGCAGCCCCAGCATTTT. It translates to CASSPRTGGTQPQHF.

This clone was counted between two and nine times. CDR3 region: CASSRRPTGEAFF. The CDR3, as DNA: TGTGCCAGCAGTCGTAGACCGACAGGGGAAGCTTTCTTT. The chain employs TRBV28 and TRBJ1-1, with TRBD1 matching 7 bases. This CDR3 has 13 amino acids. V lost 5 bases and J lost 8; bases outside the gene matches: 8. Per the germline V gene, CDR1 is MDHEN and CDR2 is SYDVKM.

This chain connects TRBV30 to TRBJ1-3; D uncertain. The CDR3 totals 14 residues. Looked up from germline, CDR1 is GTSNPN and CDR2 is SVGIG (reference sequence). V lost 3 bases and J 0 bases, leaving 9 bases between the germline ends. The CDR3 DNA reads as TGTGCCTGGAGGCGCCGATTCTCTGGAAACACCATATATTTT. Amino acid sequence: CAWRRRFSGNTIYF.

CDR3 protein: CASTRSKDSGAFF. In DNA, the CDR3 is TGTGCCAGCACCAGATCTAAGGACTCGGGAGCTTTCTTT. V is TRBV6-5 and J is TRBJ1-1; no clear D gene. The CDR3 loop spans 13 amino acids. Between the trimmed V and J ends, which lost 7 bases and 10 bases, there was a span of 19 bases. Germline V gene data show CDR1 as MNHEY and CDR2 as SVGAGI.

This clone was seen more than once but under ten times. The chain recombines TRBV5-6 with TRBJ1-1; TRBD1 agrees at 10 bases. The V gene end was trimmed by 2 bases and the J gene end by 1 base; junction bases not matched to a gene: 8. This CDR3 has 17 residues. CDR1 is SGHDT, CDR2 YYEEEE, per germline. The CDR3 sequence: CASSLVWTGGKNTEAFF. CDR3 DNA sequence: TGTGCCAGCAGCTTAGTATGGACAGGGGGGAAGAACACTGAAGCTTTCTTT.

J is TRBJ2-7 and V is TRBV9; 11 bases agree with TRBD1. Losses at the gene ends were 4 bases for V and 3 bases for J; bases not matched to a gene: 6. The CDR3 totals 15 residues. Germline V gives CDR1 SGDLS, CDR2 YYNGEE. The CDR3 protein is CASSSGTGGLYEQYF. For the CDR3, the DNA is TGTGCCAGCAGCTCCGGGACAGGGGGACTCTACGAGCAGTACTTC.

The rearrangement links TRBV5-4 to TRBJ2-2, with 7 bases fitting TRBD1. The V gene end was trimmed by 3 bases and the J gene end by 3 bases; junction bases not matched to a gene: 8. The germline CDR1 and CDR2 sequences are SGHNT and YYREEE (reference sequence). The CDR3 is 16 residues long. CDR3 DNA: TGTGCCAGCAGCTCTGGGACAGCGAGGTACACCGGGGAGCTGTTTTTT. Its translation is CASSSGTARYTGELFF.

The chain combines TRBV2 with TRBJ1-4; no reliable D call. The CDR3 spans 13 residues. In germline, CDR1 is SNHLY, CDR2 FYNNEI. Trimming left V 1 base short and J 13 bases short, with 13 bases between. CDR3 region: CASSEEFRSGLFF. CDR3 sequence (DNA): TGTGCCAGCAGTGAAGAATTCCGGTCTGGACTGTTTTTT.

The sample holds one count of this clone. A junction end diverges from the germline sequence, so it may reflect a read error. The chain links TRBV2 to TRBJ1-1, with 8 bases that match TRBD1. This CDR3 spans 13 amino acids. Germline V CDR1 and CDR2: SNHLY, FYNNEI. CDR3 residues: CVSSVDRVTEAFF. In DNA form, the CDR3 reads TGTGTCAGCAGTGTGGACAGGGTAACTGAAGCTTTCTTT.

The CDR3 sequence is CASSWTGMGGTGELFF. For the CDR3, the DNA is TGCGCCAGCAGCTGGACAGGGATGGGAGGGACCGGGGAGCTGTTTTTT. This rearrangement joins TRBV4-1 to TRBJ2-2; TRBD1 might be the D (8 bases). The length of the CDR3 is 16 residues. Trimming left V 5 bases short and J 5 bases short, with 18 bases between. Per the germline V gene, CDR1 is MGHRA and CDR2 is YSYEKL.

This clone has only a few counts. The chain employs TRBV5-8 and TRBJ2-1; weak D call: TRBD2 (6 bases). CDR3 length: 13 amino acids. Per germline, CDR1 SGHTS and CDR2 YDEGEE. Trimming left V 2 bases short and J 10 bases short, with 13 bases between. CDR3 region: CASSFYGGGEQFF. Here the CDR3 DNA reads TGTGCCAGCAGCTTTTACGGGGGAGGAGAGCAGTTCTTC.

V gene TRBV18 combines with J gene TRBJ1-5; 7 nucleotides match TRBD1. Unmatched junction bases numbered 11, after V lost 6 bases and J lost 6 bases. The CDR3 consists of 15 residues. Germline V gives CDR1 KGHSH, CDR2 LQKENI. CDR3 bases: TGTGCCAGCTCCCCCGCCCAGGGGGGCGCTCAGCCCCAGCATTTT. It translates to CASSPAQGGAQPQHF.

The chain combines TRBV2 with TRBJ2-1; D remains unclear. Germline-derived CDR1 and CDR2 are SNHLY and FYNNEI. CDR3 length: 16 residues. The V end lost 4 bases, the J end lost 6 bases, and 19 bases lay between the germline ends. The CDR3: CASSGPSESPGNEQFF. The CDR3, as DNA: TGTGCCAGCAGTGGGCCGTCAGAATCCCCAGGCAATGAGCAGTTCTTC.

This chain links TRBV7-2 with TRBJ2-6; TRBD1 is a possible D gene (6 bases). V was clipped by 5 bases and J by 0 bases, with 14 bases between them. CDR3 length: 17 residues. CDR1 is SGHTA and CDR2 is FQGNSA in the germline V gene. CDR3 in amino acids: CASSLTPTGSGANVLTF. DNA for the CDR3: TGTGCCAGCAGCCTGACTCCGACAGGCTCTGGGGCCAACGTCCTGACTTTC.

The chain joins TRBV18 to TRBJ2-7; D remains unclear. The CDR3 spans 13 residues. V dropped 3 bases and J dropped 3 bases, with 9 bases sitting between them. Per the germline V gene, CDR1 is KGHSH and CDR2 is LQKENI. CDR3 bases: TGTGCCAGCTCACCGGGCAGCAACTACGAGCAGTACTTC. It yields the protein CASSPGSNYEQYF.

The chain is built from TRBV7-9 and TRBJ2-6; D is possibly TRBD1 (5 bases). This CDR3 has 17 residues. Between the trimmed V and J ends, which lost 5 bases and 7 bases, there was a span of 21 bases. The germline V gene encodes CDR1 SEHNR and CDR2 FQNEAQ (reference sequence). The CDR3 DNA reads as TGTGCCAGCAGCGCAAATACAAGGGGTTTTTTTGCCAACGTCCTGACTTTC. Residues: CASSANTRGFFANVLTF.

This sequence joins TRBV7-2 and TRBJ1-1; no reliable D call. This CDR3 has 14 amino acids. CDR1 SGHTA and CDR2 FQGNSA come from the germline V gene. The V and J ends lost 1 base and 4 bases respectively, with 10 bases between them. CDR3 protein: CASSLGPTGTEAFF. Here the CDR3 DNA reads TGTGCCAGCAGCTTAGGGCCCACGGGCACTGAAGCTTTCTTT.

This clone was seen a handful of times. The chain couples TRBV7-9 to TRBJ1-1, with 7 bases aligning to TRBD1. Germline CDR1 and CDR2: SEHNR and FQNEAQ (reference sequence). The V segment lost 8 bases and the J segment 3 bases; nucleotides outside the gene matches: 6. This CDR3 spans 13 amino acids. The CDR3 DNA reads TGTGCCAGCTCGGGACAGAGAGACACTGAAGCTTTCTTT. It translates to CASSGQRDTEAFF.

V gene TRBV6-5 combines with J gene TRBJ1-1; D remains ambiguous. Trimming took off 9 bases at V and 8 bases at J, with 10 bases between the two ends. Germline V gene lookup returns CDR1 MNHEY and CDR2 SVGAGI. There are 10 residues in the CDR3. CDR3 protein: CASPEAEAFF. The DNA for the CDR3 is TGTGCCAGTCCTGAGGCGGAAGCTTTCTTT.